The rows below give T cell receptor beta chains drawn from one sample of a study of blood T cell repertoires in COVID-19. Assay used: immunoSEQ multiplex PCR; TCRdb lists only in-frame clones, some missing. The profile shows 75,000 to 90,000 clones, approximately 88% of them singletons. What was sequenced was peripheral blood. These receptors originate from a man older than 75 with acute or convalescent COVID-19. Each CDR3 is given with its conserved first and last residue. A D gene is named only where the DNA matches it firmly. Clone size is not always given. Where it is, it says once, few, many or a class for expanded clones.

length	D	J	size	V	CDR3	DNA
15	TRBD1	TRBJ2-5	-	TRBV7-2	CASSPRQGALETQYF	TGTGCCAGCAGCCCGCGACAGGGGGCGCTGGAGACCCAGTACTTC
15	TRBD2	TRBJ2-2	-	TRBV5-1	CASSSGLAGGGELFF	TGCGCCAGCAGCTCGGGACTAGCGGGAGGAGGGGAGCTGTTTTTT
15	-	TRBJ2-2	-	TRBV19	CASTKPGVRAGELFF	TGTGCCAGTACGAAGCCGGGAGTCCGGGCCGGGGAGCTGTTTTTT
15	TRBD1	TRBJ2-7	once	TRBV5-4	CASSPRQGGPHEQYF	TGTGCCAGCAGCCCGAGACAGGGGGGTCCCCACGAGCAGTACTTC
14	-	TRBJ1-1	-	TRBV10-3	CAIPLQIMNTEAFF	TGTGCCATCCCGCTACAGATCATGAACACTGAAGCTTTCTTT
13	-	TRBJ1-1	-	TRBV2	CASSEQINTEAFF	TGTGCCAGCAGTGAACAGATTAACACTGAAGCTTTCTTT
14	TRBD1	TRBJ1-2	-	TRBV6-6	CASALRQGKDGYTF	TGTGCCAGTGCCTTGCGACAGGGGAAGGATGGCTACACCTTC
14	-	TRBJ2-1	-	TRBV6-2/TRBV6-3	CASSLWSSYNEQFF	TGTGCCAGCAGCCTATGGAGCTCCTACAATGAGCAGTTCTTC
15	TRBD1	TRBJ2-6	few	TRBV19	CASRTGDSGANVLTF	TGTGCCAGTAGGACAGGGGACTCTGGGGCCAACGTCCTGACTTTC
13	-	TRBJ1-5	-	TRBV12-5	CASGYQGIQPQHF	TGTGCTAGTGGTTACCAGGGAATTCAGCCCCAGCATTTT